The 19 T cell receptor beta chains given below trace back to one sample, sequenced in a study of tumor and adjacent non-tumor tissue in lung cancer. No cell sorting was done before RNA was extracted from the tissue. TCRbeta libraries were built with three rounds of nested PCR, modified from ARM-PCR. TCRdb fed the multiplex PCR reads into MiXCR, producing one record per CDR3 protein. Found here are some 74,000 distinct CDR3 sequences, approximately 77% of them singletons; the top ten hold approximately 10%. Sequencing used lung tumor tissue. The source of these receptors is a woman between 40 and 50 years old with non-small cell lung cancer.

The chain links TRBV7-2 to TRBJ2-3; TRBD2 aligns across 11 bases. CDR1 and CDR2 (germline): SGHTA, FQGNSA. This CDR3 contains 15 residues. After removal of 1 base from V and 4 bases from J, the junction contained 1 base not matched to a gene. CDR3 amino acids: CASSLVSGGADTQYF. The CDR3 region has the DNA TGTGCCAGCAGCTTAGTTAGCGGGGGGGCAGATACGCAGTATTTT.

In the case of this clonotype: No conserved phenylalanine or tryptophan is present at the end of the CDR3, so a read error is the likely explanation. CDR3 loop: CSVEARAGYGYTI. CDR3 in DNA: TGCAGCGTTGAGGCCAGGGCAGGGTATGGCTACACCATC. This rearrangement joins TRBV29-1 to TRBJ1-2; tentative D call: TRBD1 (5 bases). Looked up from germline, CDR1 is SQVTM and CDR2 is ANQGSEA. This CDR3 comprises 13 residues. V gave up 3 bases and J gave up 5 bases, with 13 bases separating them.

With respect to this clonotype: A much larger clone differs from this one at a single base, so this may be a read error. This chain joins TRBV30 and TRBJ2-1; 10 nucleotides match TRBD2. Germline CDR1 GTSNPN, CDR2 SVGIG (reference sequence). This CDR3 is 16 amino acids long. The V and J ends lost 2 bases and 4 bases, in that order; junction bases with no gene match: 8. The DNA for the CDR3 is TGTGCCTGGAGTAACACCGCTAGCGGGGGTTACAATGAGCAGTTCTTC. Amino acid sequence: CAWSNTASGGYNEQFF.

A note on this clonotype: The junction does not match germline at one end; this may be a read error. This chain uses TRBV6-7 with TRBJ1-6; 7 bases map to TRBD1. TRBV6-7 is noted as an ORF with a role that remains uncertain. The CDR3 sequence is 16 residues long. The CDR3 DNA sequence: TGTGCCAGCAGTTACCACGACAGGGTAGGAAGCTCACCCCTACACTTT. This sequence encodes CASSYHDRVGSSPLHF.

Turning to this clonotype: At one boundary the junction diverges from the germline segment, which might be a read error. The chain joins TRBV11-2 to TRBJ2-3; 11 nucleotides align to TRBD2. CDR1 is SGHAT and CDR2 is FQNNGV in the germline V gene. The length of the CDR3 is 14 residues. In nucleotides, the CDR3 is TGTGACAGCAGCCCTCTAGCGGGGGGAGATACGCAGTATTTT. Translation: CDSSPLAGGDTQYF.

Notes on this clonotype: One end of the junction does not line up with germline, which may come from a read error. The gene calls are TRBV6-5 and TRBJ1-4, with D perhaps matching TRBD1 (5 bases). The CDR3 consists of 14 residues. From germline, CDR1 is MNHEY and CDR2 SVGAGI. The CDR3 DNA sequence: TGTGCCAGCGGGGGAAATGCAACTAATGAAAAACTGTTTTTC. It encodes CASGGNATNEKLFF.

About this clonotype: Sequence at one end of the junction differs from germline and may be a read error. The V call is TRBV11-2, the J call TRBJ2-1, with D perhaps matching TRBD2 (7 bases). From germline, CDR1 is SGHAT and CDR2 FQNNGV. CDR3 size: 18 residues. CDR3 in amino acids: CTSSSRIVTRGGLREQFF. Here the CDR3 DNA reads TGTACCAGTAGCTCGCGCATCGTAACTAGGGGGGGACTAAGGGAGCAGTTCTTC. Full variable domain (missing parts from reference TRBV11-2 and TRBJ2-1): EAGVAQSPRYKIIEKRQSVAFWCNPISGHATLYWYQQILGQGPKLLIQFQNNGVVDDSQLPKDRFSAERLKGVDSTLKIQPAKLEDSAVYLCTSSSRIVTRGGLREQFFGPGTRLTVL.

This clonotype was seen once. Here the CDR3 omits its conserved ending phenylalanine or tryptophan, so a read error is the likely source. V and J are TRBV11-2 and TRBJ2-5; tentative D call: TRBD2 (5 bases). Germline CDR1 reads SGHAT; CDR2 reads FQNNGV. The CDR3 contains 12 residues. CDR3 amino acids: CANSLEGKTQYL. In nucleotides, the CDR3 is TGTGCCAACAGCTTAGAGGGAAAGACTCAGTACCTC.

With regard to this clonotype: The conserved closing phenylalanine or tryptophan is absent in this CDR3, likely reflecting a read error. No DNA is shown, since the ends of the CDR3 on it are uncertain; the CDR3 is the one TCRdb lists. The genes are TRBV11-2 and TRBJ2-5; no check of the table's D call, TRBD2, against the DNA was made. The germline V gene has CDR1 SGHAT and CDR2 FQNNGV. Both ends counted, the CDR3 spans 15 residues. The CDR3 is CASNISGGAWETRYS.

This clonotype was picked up a small number of times. J is TRBJ1-2 and V is TRBV5-1; 7 nucleotides line up with TRBD1. Trimming at V came to 4 bases and at J to 8 bases, leaving 11 bases not matched to a gene. The V gene's germline CDR1 is SGHRS and CDR2 YFSETQ. CDR3 size: 14 residues. CDR3 bases: TGCGCCAGCAGCCCCGGGACAGCTCCTAGAGGCTACACCTTC. This translates into CASSPGTAPRGYTF.

With regard to this clonotype: A much larger clone lies one base from this, so it may be a read error. The chain uses TRBV2 and TRBJ1-5; no clear D. CDR1 is SNHLY and CDR2 is FYNNEI in the germline V gene. CDR3 length: 13 amino acids. CDR3 amino acids: CDSSDGRIQPQHF. In DNA, the CDR3 is TGTGACAGCAGTGATGGGCGCATTCAGCCCCAGCATTTT.

The chain combines TRBV29-1 with TRBJ2-1; D call uncertain. Trimming took off 6 bases at V and 4 bases at J, with 16 bases between the two ends. CDR3 length equals 14 residues. In germline, CDR1 is SQVTM, CDR2 ANQGSEA. The CDR3: CSVANGSSYNEQFF. In DNA, the CDR3 is TGCAGCGTGGCTAACGGTTCTTCTTACAATGAGCAGTTCTTC.

This clonotype was observed a few times. The rearrangement links TRBV28 to TRBJ2-7, with TRBD2 as a possible D gene (5 bases). Germline CDR1 and CDR2: MDHEN and SYDVKM. This CDR3 has 15 residues. Here the CDR3 reads CVSSSIQRTTYEQYF. CDR3 nucleotide sequence: TGTGTTAGCAGCTCAATCCAGCGGACCACCTACGAGCAGTACTTC.

The chain links TRBV4-2 to TRBJ2-5; TRBD2 matches 10 bases. Germline CDR1 LGHNA, CDR2 YNFKEQ. The CDR3 spans 15 residues. Trimming removed 5 bases from V and 5 bases from J; junction bases left unmatched: 8. CDR3 in amino acids: CASSIAGGSRETQYF. CDR3 in DNA: TGTGCCAGCAGCATAGCGGGGGGCAGTCGGGAGACCCAGTACTTC.

In regard to this clonotype: One end of the junction fails to match germline, which may point to a read error. V usage is TRBV11-2 and J usage is TRBJ2-2, with D unclear. The CDR3 contains 11 residues. Germline CDR1 SGHAT, CDR2 FQNNGV. In DNA, the CDR3 is TGTGCCATCAGCTTCGGTAGGGAGCTGTTTTTT. It encodes CAISFGRELFF.

The CDR3 sequence: CIWSVSDTGELFF. CDR3 DNA: TGTATCTGGAGTGTCTCAGACACCGGGGAGCTGTTTTTT. V and J are TRBV30 and TRBJ2-2; D call uncertain. Per the germline V gene, CDR1 is GTSNPN and CDR2 is SVGIG (reference sequence). The CDR3 length is 13 residues.

In regard to this clonotype: At one end the junction does not follow the germline gene, possibly because of a read error. The chain recombines TRBV10-1 with TRBJ2-5; D is uncertain. CDR1 and CDR2 (germline): WNHNN, SYGVQD (reference sequence). The CDR3 loop spans 14 amino acids. Here the CDR3 reads CASSEFGNEDTQYF. CDR3 nucleotide sequence: TGCGCCAGCAGTGAGTTTGGGAACGAAGATACCCAGTACTTC.

A note on this clonotype: Given the absence of the conserved phenylalanine or tryptophan at the CDR3 end, a read error is likely. The rearrangement uses TRBV11-2 and TRBJ2-3; tentative D call: TRBD2 (6 bases). Germline values: CDR1 SGHAT, CDR2 FQNNGV. The CDR3 extends over 16 amino acids. The V end was cut by 3 bases, the J end by 2 bases, with 15 bases between. CDR3: CASSFSGSKDTDTQYS. DNA of the CDR3: TGTGCCAGCAGCTTTAGCGGTAGTAAGGACACAGATACGCAGTATTCT.

Many counts were recorded for this clonotype. The rearrangement links TRBV29-1 to TRBJ2-1; D perhaps matches TRBD1 (6 bases). Trimming stripped 8 bases from V and 6 bases from J, with 14 bases between. The CDR3 extends over 12 amino acids. Germline V lookup: CDR1 SQVTM, CDR2 ANQGSEA. CDR3: CSSTRDTNEQFF. The CDR3 DNA reads TGCAGCTCCACCCGGGACACCAATGAGCAGTTCTTC.